This T cell receptor (beta chain) was obtained from a study of OX40 agonist ivuxolimab in advanced cancers. On this clone itself: Its target is unknown.

Produced via immunoSEQ multiplex PCR; TCRdb's table is partial and in-frame only. The sample contains over 30,000 clones, around 85% of which appear only once. General study points: Antigen specificity of clonally expanded peripheral T cells was not established. Expanded clones were, on average, more numerous among CD8+ T cells than CD4+. At 0.1-3.0 mg/kg, partial responders had clonal expansion among the lowest observed.

CDR3 size: 14 residues. Germline V lookup: CDR1 SNHLY, CDR2 FYNNEI. V dropped 8 bases and J dropped 1; count of bases not matched to a gene: 6. The receptor comes from an adult with an advanced solid tumor such as melanoma, head and neck, liver or kidney cancer. The rearrangement joins TRBV2 to TRBJ1-1; 8 positions match TRBD1. The specimen was CD4+ or CD8+ T cells sorted from blood, collected in a trial of the OX40 agonist ivuxolimab. CDR3 nucleotides: TGTGCCAGCGGGGGAGACAGGGGGAACACTGAAGCTTTCTTT. Protein product: CASGGDRGNTEAFF.